This T cell receptor (beta chain) derives from a study of blood T cell repertoires in COVID-19. Study at large: From the United States, Italy and Spain came samples of acute and convalescent COVID-19. Nucleic acid was either cDNA or gDNA, and it came from T cells, B-cell-depleted T cells, or PBMCs.

Germline V gene data show CDR1 as LGHDT and CDR2 as YNNKEL (reference sequence). The V end was cut by 4 bases, the J end by 3 bases, with 12 bases between. The CDR3 runs to 14 residues. Original handling: Amplification of reference gene primers provided the estimated nucleated cell counts. The assay was immunoSEQ multiplex PCR, and TCRdb's table has in-frame clones only and misses some. V, J and clone size are those of that table, while D and trimming were read from the DNA. This sample has approximately 81,000 clones, with around 82% found just once. Sequencing was carried out using peripheral blood. This sequence joins TRBV3-1 (or the pseudogene TRBV3-2) and TRBJ1-2; D ambiguous. The TCR was taken from a human donor in a cohort sampled during active COVID-19. Written as DNA, the CDR3 is TGTGCCAGCAGCCGCTCTTGGAGAGACTATGGCTACACCTTC. It yields the protein CASSRSWRDYGYTF.